Sequencing of this T cell receptor (beta chain) was carried out in a study of PD-L1 blockade in urothelial cancer. Overall study: Patients initiated atezolizumab in about 2014 at 1,200 mg intravenously every 3 weeks. Peripheral blood specimens exhibited a median yield of approximately 150,000 T cells. Timepoints chosen for blood analysis were 3 weeks (second dose) and 6 weeks after treatment start.

Assay used: immunoSEQ multiplex PCR; TCRdb lists only in-frame clones, some missing. The data show approximately 110,000 clones, about 85% seen once. The V gene's germline CDR1 is SGHNT and CDR2 YENEEA. There are 15 residues in the CDR3. V shed 5 bases and J 5 bases; nucleotides not matched to a gene: 5. The study collected 1 to 8 samples per patient, pretreatment and on-treatment. This chain joins TRBV11-3 and TRBJ2-1, with 11 nucleotides matching TRBD2. This TCR derives from a man in his fifties with urothelial cancer. Sequencing used PBMCs, obtained around atezolizumab (anti-PD-L1) treatment. CDR3 sequence: CASSQGLADHNEQFF. CDR3 nucleotides: TGTGCCAGCAGCCAGGGACTAGCGGATCACAATGAGCAGTTCTTC.